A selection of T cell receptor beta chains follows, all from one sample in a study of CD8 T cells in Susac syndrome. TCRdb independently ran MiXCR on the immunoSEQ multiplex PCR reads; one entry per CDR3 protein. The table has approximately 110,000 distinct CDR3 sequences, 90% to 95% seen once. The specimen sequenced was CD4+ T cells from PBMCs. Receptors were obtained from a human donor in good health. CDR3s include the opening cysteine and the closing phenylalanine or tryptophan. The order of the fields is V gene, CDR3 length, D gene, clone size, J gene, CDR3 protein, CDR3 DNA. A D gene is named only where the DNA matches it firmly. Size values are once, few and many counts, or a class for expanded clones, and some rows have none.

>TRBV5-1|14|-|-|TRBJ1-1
CASSSESGATEAFF
TGCGCCAGCAGCTCGGAGTCCGGGGCCACTGAAGCTTTCTTT
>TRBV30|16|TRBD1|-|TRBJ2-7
CAWPQYYRDRGHEQYF
TGTGCCTGGCCGCAGTATTACCGGGACAGGGGCCACGAGCAGTACTTC
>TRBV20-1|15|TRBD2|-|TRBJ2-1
CSARDPSGGIDEQFF
TGCAGTGCTAGAGATCCTAGCGGGGGAATCGATGAGCAGTTCTTC
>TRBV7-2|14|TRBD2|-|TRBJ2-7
CASSRRLAGDEQYF
TGTGCCAGCAGCCGGCGGCTAGCGGGAGACGAGCAGTACTTC
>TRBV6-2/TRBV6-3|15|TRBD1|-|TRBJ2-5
CASSSGDRRGETQYF
TGTGCCAGCAGTTCCGGGGACAGGAGGGGGGAGACCCAGTACTTC
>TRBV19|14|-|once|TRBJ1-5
CASSADRYGQPQHF
TGTGCCAGTAGTGCCGACAGGTACGGGCAGCCCCAGCATTTT
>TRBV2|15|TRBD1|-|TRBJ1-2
CASRDRGAFTYGYTF
TGTGCCAGCAGGGACAGGGGAGCTTTTACCTATGGCTACACCTTC
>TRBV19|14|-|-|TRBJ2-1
CASSRREGYNEQFF
TGTGCCAGTAGTAGGAGAGAGGGATACAATGAGCAGTTCTTC
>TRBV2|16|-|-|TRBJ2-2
CASSGGRGHGTGELFF
TGTGCCAGCAGTGGGGGAAGAGGGCATGGCACCGGGGAGCTGTTTTTT
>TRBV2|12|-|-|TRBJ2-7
CASTSDSYEQYF
TGTGCCAGCACTAGCGACTCCTACGAGCAGTACTTC
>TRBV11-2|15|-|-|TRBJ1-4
CASSLEGLGNEKLFF
TGTGCCAGCAGCTTAGAGGGCCTGGGTAATGAAAAACTGTTTTTT
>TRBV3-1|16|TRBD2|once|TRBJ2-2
CASSQGTSGYTGELFF
TGTGCCAGCAGCCAAGGGACTAGCGGATACACCGGGGAGCTGTTTTTT
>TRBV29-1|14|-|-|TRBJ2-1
CSVEGAGVGNEQFF
TGCAGCGTTGAAGGGGCTGGGGTGGGCAATGAGCAGTTCTTC
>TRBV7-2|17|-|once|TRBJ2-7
CASSPHRIVSSPYEQYF
TGTGCCAGCAGCCCCCACAGGATTGTGTCTTCCCCCTACGAGCAGTACTTC
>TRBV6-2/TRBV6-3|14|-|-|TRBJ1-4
CASSPGPRYEKLFF
TGTGCCAGCAGCCCGGGACCCCGTTATGAAAAACTGTTTTTT
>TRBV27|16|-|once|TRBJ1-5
CASSLSGGNPNQPQHF
TGTGCCAGCAGTTTATCAGGCGGGAACCCTAATCAGCCCCAGCATTTT
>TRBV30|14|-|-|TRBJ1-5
CAFTGRYSNQPQHF
TGTGCCTTCACGGGACGGTATAGCAATCAGCCCCAGCATTTT
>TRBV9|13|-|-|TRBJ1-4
CASSAGSNEKLFF
TGTGCCAGCAGCGCGGGTTCGAATGAAAAACTGTTTTTT
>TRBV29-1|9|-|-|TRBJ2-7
CSVDGEQYF
TGCAGCGTTGACGGCGAGCAGTACTTC
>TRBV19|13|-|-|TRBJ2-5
CASRTVPGETQYF
TGTGCCAGCCGAACGGTTCCCGGGGAGACCCAGTACTTC
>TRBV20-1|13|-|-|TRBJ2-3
CSARESLADTQYF
TGCAGTGCTAGAGAGTCGCTAGCCGATACGCAGTATTTT
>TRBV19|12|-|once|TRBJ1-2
CASLDSSRGYTF
TGTGCCAGTCTAGACAGCTCCAGAGGCTACACCTTC
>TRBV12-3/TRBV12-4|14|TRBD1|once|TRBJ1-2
CASIPGGVVYGYTF
TGTGCCAGCATCCCAGGGGGCGTCGTCTATGGCTACACCTTC
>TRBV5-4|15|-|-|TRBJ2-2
CASRAVGSNTGELFF
TGTGCCAGCAGAGCAGTCGGGTCGAACACCGGGGAGCTGTTTTTT
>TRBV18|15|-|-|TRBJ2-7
CASSQPPLDRSGQYF
TGTGCCAGCTCCCAACCCCCATTAGACAGATCAGGACAGTACTTC
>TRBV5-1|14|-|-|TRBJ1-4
CASSSQGSGEKLFF
TGCGCCAGCAGCTCCCAGGGATCGGGTGAAAAACTGTTTTTT